Each of the 6 T cell receptor beta chains below was sequenced from the same sample in a study of T-cell memory formation after mild COVID-19. TCRdb reprocessed the 5' RACE reads via MiXCR and lists one record per CDR3 protein. The sample has approximately 260,000 distinct CDR3 sequences; about a sixth are singletons. Sequenced material: PBMCs or a T cell subset sorted from them (not recorded which). The receptors originated from a man between 18 and 29 years old who had mild COVID-19 (a few samples of this study predate the infection). Cell type and time point are not known.

This rearrangement joins TRBV6-5 to TRBJ1-3; 9 bases agree with TRBD1. The CDR3 is 17 residues long. Germline trimming cut 2 bases from V and 1 base from J; bases unmatched to any gene: 6. Germline CDR1 MNHEY, CDR2 SVGAGI. The CDR3 is CASSYRTGERSGNTIYF. The DNA of the CDR3 is TGTGCCAGCAGTTACCGGACAGGGGAAAGGTCTGGAAACACCATATATTTT.

This clonotype appeared a few times. V gene TRBV11-2 combines with J gene TRBJ2-7; 11 nucleotides align to TRBD1. The CDR3 is 14 residues long. V shed 5 bases, J shed 3 bases, and the junction held 3 bases outside the gene matches. The germline CDR1 and CDR2 sequences are SGHAT and FQNNGV. CDR3 DNA: TGTGCCAGCAGCATCGGGACAGGGGGCTACGAGCAGTACGTC. Its protein is CASSIGTGGYEQYV.

This clonotype has only a few counts. V is TRBV7-9 and J is TRBJ1-1; D possibly corresponds to TRBD1 (6 bases). CDR1 and CDR2 (germline): SEHNR, FQNEAQ (reference sequence). The CDR3 loop spans 15 amino acids. V lost 3 bases to trimming and J lost 0 bases, with 11 bases between them. CDR3 sequence: CASSLGAIMNTEAFF. The CDR3 DNA follows: TGTGCCAGCAGCTTGGGGGCGATCATGAACACTGAAGCTTTCTTT.

V is TRBV7-8 and J is TRBJ2-3; 7 positions match TRBD2. The germline gives CDR1 SGHVS, CDR2 FQNEAQ. The CDR3 loop spans 16 amino acids. V lost 5 bases to trimming and J lost 7 bases; unmatched junction nucleotides: 15. The CDR3 is CASSPGNAGVPHTQYF. CDR3 sequence (DNA): TGTGCCAGCAGCCCTGGTAATGCGGGGGTTCCCCATACGCAGTATTTT. The full variable domain, in which reference TRBV7-8 and TRBJ2-3 provide the parts outside the CDR3, is GAGVSQSPRYKVAKRGQDVALRCDPISGHVSLFWYQQALGQGPEFLTYFQNEAQLDKSGLPSDRFFAERPEGSVSTLKIQRTQQEDSAVYLCASSPGNAGVPHTQYFGPGTRLTVL.

This chain links TRBV7-9 with TRBJ2-2; maybe TRBD1 (5 bases). The CDR3 covers 17 residues. Trimming took off 2 bases at V and 2 bases at J, with 15 bases between the two ends. Germline V lookup: CDR1 SEHNR, CDR2 FQNEAQ (reference sequence). CDR3 residues: CASSLKPPGINTGELFF. CDR3 coding DNA: TGTGCCAGCAGCTTAAAGCCGCCAGGGATAAACACCGGGGAGCTGTTTTTT.

This clonotype was detected a few times. The chain has TRBV7-2 and TRBJ2-3; no reliable D call. The germline gives CDR1 SGHTA, CDR2 FQGNSA. V was trimmed by 3 bases and J by 0 bases, leaving 16 bases between them. The length of the CDR3 is 17 residues. This CDR3 reads CASSFNLDVTSTDTQYF. CDR3 sequence (DNA): TGTGCCAGCAGCTTCAACCTTGATGTAACTAGCACAGATACGCAGTATTTT.